This TCR beta chain originates from a study of identical twins. Study results and caveats: Invariant populations such as MAIT and iNKT cells could partly muddle zero-insertion analyses. Abundant beta clonotypes from cord blood had fewer insertions, unlike memory repertoires, which showed none.

MiXCR, run by TCRdb on the 5' RACE reads, gives a single entry per CDR3 protein. The sample contains 400,000 to 500,000 distinct CDR3 sequences, approximately 17% of which appear only once. V shed 4 bases, J shed 7 bases, and the junction held 12 bases outside the gene matches. Per the germline V gene, CDR1 is SGHTS and CDR2 is YDEGEE. The CDR3 is 15 residues long. As regards this clonotype: Its matching antigen is unknown.

The chain is built from TRBV5-8 and TRBJ2-5; 8 bases agree with TRBD1. The sequencing input was naive T cells sorted from blood. This TCR was sampled from a man aged 50-60 years in good health. CDR3: CASSHIGQGQATQYF. The CDR3, as DNA: TGTGCCAGCAGCCACATAGGACAGGGCCAGGCGACCCAGTACTTC.